Included here is one T cell receptor beta chain sequence, with context. What it binds is not known. The protocol was immunoSEQ multiplex PCR, while the TCRdb copy is restricted to in-frame clones and leaves out a portion. The table lists about 150,000 clones, 75% to 90% of them singletons. V shed 6 bases, J shed 1 base, and the junction held 5 bases outside the gene matches. CDR1 LNHDA and CDR2 SQIVND come from the germline V gene (reference sequence). The length of the CDR3 is 14 residues. This sample stems from a study of T cell responses to AZD1222 COVID-19 vaccine. Whole-study results and caveats: Two AZD1222 doses significantly raised spike-specific TCR breadth and depth over controls. Seropositive at baseline were only a handful of AZD1222 recipients. Donors skewed white British and female; clonal diversity was possibly underestimated.

It was second doses at about 4 or about 12 weeks that were pooled. The sequence derives from an adult who received the AZD1222 COVID-19 vaccine. The chain links TRBV19 to TRBJ1-1; TRBD1 agrees at 7 bases. The sequencing used peripheral blood, collected 28 days after the second AZD1222 dose. The CDR3 DNA sequence: TGTGCCAGTAGACAGGGGAACGGGAACACTGAAGCTTTCTTT. Translated, it gives CASRQGNGNTEAFF.